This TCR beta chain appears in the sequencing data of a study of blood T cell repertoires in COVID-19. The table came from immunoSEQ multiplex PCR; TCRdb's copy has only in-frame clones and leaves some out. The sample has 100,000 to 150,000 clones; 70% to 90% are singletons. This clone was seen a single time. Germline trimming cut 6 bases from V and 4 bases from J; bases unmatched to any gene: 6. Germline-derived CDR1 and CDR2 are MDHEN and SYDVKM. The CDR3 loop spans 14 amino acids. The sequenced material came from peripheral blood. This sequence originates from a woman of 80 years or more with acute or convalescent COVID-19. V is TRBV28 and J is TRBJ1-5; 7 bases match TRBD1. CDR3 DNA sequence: TGTGCCAGCAGACCTTCACAGGGGAATCAGCCCCAGCATTTT. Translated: CASRPSQGNQPQHF.